This T cell receptor (beta chain) was recovered during a study of T cell responses to AZD1222 COVID-19 vaccine. Study at large: The study pooled second doses at about 4 or about 12 weeks. Findings and limits, study-wide: Spike-specific TCR breadth and depth both grew after two AZD1222 doses. Seropositive at baseline were only a handful of AZD1222 recipients. Reports say nearly half of spike-specific TCRs go after unmutated variant regions.

Only in-frame clones appear in the TCRdb table, and some are missing; sequencing was by immunoSEQ multiplex PCR. The profile covers about 94,000 clones, with around nine tenths appearing a single time and less than 15% taken by the ten largest. The CDR3 totals 11 residues. The germline CDR1 and CDR2 sequences are ENHRY and SYGVKD. The V and J ends lost 6 bases and 5 bases, in that order; junction bases with no gene match: 1. Turning to this clone: Its cognate antigen is unknown.

The TCR comes from an adult in good health. Source: peripheral blood, taken on day 0 of AZD1222 vaccination. This chain connects TRBV10-3 to TRBJ2-7; 7 bases agree with TRBD2. The CDR3 nucleotides are TGTGCCATCAGAACTAGCGACGAGCAGTACTTC. Translating it yields CAIRTSDEQYF.